These 26 T cell receptor beta chains originate from one sample sequenced in a study of beta chain features in type 1 diabetes. The entirety of the isolated RNA underwent reverse transcription, so expressed TCRB transcripts were sequenced. The repertoire was sequenced with immunoSEQ multiplex PCR; TCRdb's copy has only in-frame clones and lacks some. The sample lists under 250,000 clones; 13% to 15% were seen once. The sequencing sample was made of naive CD4+ T cells from blood. The receptors here all came from a woman in her forties in good health.

Only a few counts were recorded for this clone. The chain employs TRBV6-1 and TRBJ2-7; 7 bases fit TRBD1. V was pared by 6 bases and J by 6 bases, with 5 bases of the junction left unmatched. CDR1 is MNHNS and CDR2 is SASEGT in the germline V gene. The CDR3 covers 12 residues. Here the CDR3 DNA reads TGTGCCAGCAGGGAGACAGGGATCGAGCAGTACTTC. This codes for CASRETGIEQYF.

The chain is built from TRBV27 and TRBJ1-1; 8 positions agree with TRBD1. This CDR3 contains 14 residues. CDR1 is MNHEY, CDR2 SMNVEV, per germline (reference sequence). V lost 6 bases and J lost 7; bases outside the gene matches: 10. CDR3 region: CASSPGGLRGEAFF. As DNA, the CDR3 is TGTGCCAGCAGCCCAGGGGGCCTACGGGGTGAAGCTTTCTTT.

V gene TRBV7-2 combines with J gene TRBJ2-7, with TRBD1 as a possible D gene (5 bases). The germline gives CDR1 SGHTA, CDR2 FQGNSA. With 0 bases removed from V and 2 bases from J, the gap between germline ends came to 8 bases. The CDR3 consists of 14 residues. The chain's CDR3 is CASSLAGRTYEQYF. In DNA form, the CDR3 reads TGTGCCAGCAGCTTAGCGGGGCGGACCTACGAGCAGTACTTC.

This clone occurred a few times. This chain joins TRBV15 and TRBJ1-2; D call uncertain. CDR1 is LNHNV and CDR2 is YYDKDF in the germline V gene (reference sequence). CDR3 length equals 13 residues. The ends were cut back, 0 bases at V and 7 bases at J, with 9 bases in the middle. The CDR3 DNA is TGTGCCACCAGCAGAGATCACACGGGTGGCTACACCTTC. Translation: CATSRDHTGGYTF.

This clone was counted only a few times. This sequence joins TRBV2 and TRBJ2-1; D call uncertain. The V gene's germline CDR1 is SNHLY and CDR2 FYNNEI. The CDR3 spans 14 residues. V lost 3 bases and J lost 6, with 12 bases in between. The CDR3 is CASSDSRSLNEQFF. The CDR3 region has the DNA TGTGCCAGCAGTGATTCCCGCAGTCTCAATGAGCAGTTCTTC.

The rearrangement joins TRBV5-4 to TRBJ1-1, with D possibly being TRBD1 (5 bases). Germline values: CDR1 SGHNT, CDR2 YYREEE (reference sequence). V lost 4 bases and J lost 3, with 16 bases in between. The CDR3 has 15 amino acids. CDR3 in DNA: TGTGCCAGCAGCCCGGGGGGGGGACGGCACACTGAAGCTTTCTTT. The encoded protein is CASSPGGGRHTEAFF.

The rearrangement links TRBV6-6 to TRBJ2-2, with D possibly TRBD2 on 7 matching bases. Looked up from germline, CDR1 is MNHNY and CDR2 is SVGAGI (reference sequence). The V gene lost 7 bases and the J gene lost 6 bases, with 18 bases spanning the gap. This CDR3 comprises 15 residues. CDR3 sequence reads: CASNLPRGAAGELFF. The CDR3 DNA sequence: TGTGCCAGCAACCTCCCACGGGGGGCGGCCGGGGAGCTGTTTTTT.

The CDR3 sequence: CASSLDSNTGELFF. The CDR3 DNA is TGTGCCAGCAGCTTGGACTCTAACACCGGGGAGCTGTTTTTT. The chain uses TRBV7-2 and TRBJ2-2; possibly TRBD2 for D (5 bases). The CDR3 runs 14 residues. Germline V gene sequence: CDR1 SGHTA, CDR2 FQGNSA. Trimming removed 3 bases from V and 2 bases from J, with 7 bases in between.

This clone was counted between two and nine times. This chain connects TRBV15 to TRBJ2-3; 10 nucleotides match TRBD2. V trimming: 2 bases; J trimming: 1 base; junction bases outside the gene matches: 6. Germline CDR1 and CDR2: LNHNV and YYDKDF (reference sequence). The CDR3 sequence is 17 residues long. The CDR3 coding sequence is TGTGCCACCAGCAGATCCCTGGGGACTAGCGGCACAGATACGCAGTATTTT. Encoded protein: CATSRSLGTSGTDTQYF.

The genes are TRBV5-1 and TRBJ1-2, with 7 nucleotides matching TRBD1. Germline V CDR1 and CDR2: SGHRS, YFSETQ. Trimming cost V 2 bases and J 0 bases; bases outside gene matches: 4. The CDR3 is made up of 15 amino acids. The CDR3 spells CASSFRTGPNYGYTF. CDR3 in DNA: TGCGCCAGCAGCTTCCGGACAGGTCCTAACTATGGCTACACCTTC.

This clone was counted between two and nine times. This chain uses TRBV19 with TRBJ2-7, with D perhaps matching TRBD1 (5 bases). V was trimmed by 4 bases and J by 0 bases, leaving 10 bases between them. Germline-derived CDR1 and CDR2 are LNHDA and SQIVND (reference sequence). The CDR3 runs to 14 residues. The CDR3 nucleotides read TGTGCCAGTAGTACCCAGGGATTCTCCTACGAGCAGTACTTC. Residues: CASSTQGFSYEQYF.

The gene calls are TRBV15 and TRBJ1-2; D unclear. This CDR3 spans 15 amino acids. With 0 bases removed from V and 7 bases from J, the gap between germline ends came to 15 bases. Germline V CDR1 and CDR2: LNHNV, YYDKDF (reference sequence). CDR3 residues: CATSREAVSAGGYTF. The DNA of the CDR3 is TGTGCCACCAGCAGAGAAGCCGTCTCCGCGGGTGGCTACACCTTC.

J is TRBJ2-2 and V is TRBV4-3, with unresolved D. Germline CDR1 is LGHNA and CDR2 is YSLEER. V dropped 0 bases and J dropped 7 bases, with 12 bases sitting between them. The CDR3 runs to 15 residues. The CDR3: CASSQERLVVGELFF. In nucleotides, the CDR3 is TGCGCCAGCAGCCAAGAAAGGCTAGTCGTCGGGGAGCTGTTTTTT.

V is TRBV5-1 and J is TRBJ2-3, with 10 positions matching TRBD2. V dropped 3 bases and J dropped 5; count of bases not matched to a gene: 6. Germline CDR1 SGHRS, CDR2 YFSETQ. The CDR3 runs 15 residues. The CDR3 bases are TGCGCCAGCAGCTCAGCGGGGGGGCCAGGAGATACGCAGTATTTT. Translating it yields CASSSAGGPGDTQYF.

V and J are TRBV6-1 and TRBJ2-2, with TRBD2 matching over 8 bases. Germline V gene data show CDR1 as MNHNS and CDR2 as SASEGT. The CDR3 consists of 15 residues. Unmatched junction bases numbered 7, after V lost 3 bases and J lost 7 bases. For the CDR3, the DNA is TGTGCCAGCAGTGAGGGACTAGTATCGGTCGGGGAGCTGTTTTTT. Translating gives CASSEGLVSVGELFF.

The chain couples TRBV19 to TRBJ1-4; D uncertain. Germline CDR1 is LNHDA and CDR2 is SQIVND (reference sequence). V dropped 3 bases and J dropped 0 bases, with 11 bases sitting between them. This CDR3 is built from 16 residues. The CDR3 region has the DNA TGTGCCAGTAGTATTGGAGGGCTTGCAACTAATGAAAAACTGTTTTTT. It codes for CASSIGGLATNEKLFF.

This clone appeared a few times. The chain couples TRBV13 to TRBJ2-2, with D unclear. The CDR3 has 15 amino acids. V was pared by 3 bases and J by 0 bases, with 8 bases between. CDR1 and CDR2 from the germline V gene are PRHDT and FYEKMQ (reference sequence). CDR3 DNA sequence: TGTGCCAGCAGCTTTCGACGGGCGAACACCGGGGAGCTGTTTTTT. It is translated as CASSFRRANTGELFF.

This clone was counted a few times. This chain joins TRBV5-1 and TRBJ2-1; D is possibly TRBD2 (5 bases). CDR3 length equals 15 residues. V shed 2 bases and J shed 2 bases, with 11 bases lying between them. Germline values: CDR1 SGHRS, CDR2 YFSETQ. The DNA for the CDR3 is TGCGCCAGCAGCTTCGCGGGCCTGGCCTACAATGAGCAGTTCTTC. Translating it yields CASSFAGLAYNEQFF.

This chain connects TRBV14 to TRBJ1-1; D may be TRBD1 (6 bases). CDR1 and CDR2 from the germline V gene are SGHDN and FVKESK. Trimming cost V 4 bases and J 7 bases, with 19 bases left between them. The CDR3 runs 15 residues. As DNA, the CDR3 is TGTGCCAGCAGCCGGAACACCGGGACATTGCTTGAAGCTTTCTTT. Its translation is CASSRNTGTLLEAFF. Looking up the rest from reference TRBV14 and TRBJ1-1 gives the full variable domain: EAGVTQFPSHSVIEKGQTVTLRCDPISGHDNLYWYRRVMGKEIKFLLHFVKESKQDESGMPNNRFLAERTGGTYSTLKVQPAELEDSGVYFCASSRNTGTLLEAFFGQGTRLTVV.

The chain carries TRBV4-1 and TRBJ1-5; TRBD1 matches 9 bases. The CDR3 is 16 amino acids. The V segment lost 1 base and the J segment 6 bases; nucleotides outside the gene matches: 7. CDR1 is MGHRA and CDR2 is YSYEKL in the germline V gene. The CDR3 spells CASSQGTGARGQPQHF. The CDR3 bases are TGCGCCAGCAGCCAAGGGACAGGGGCCCGGGGTCAGCCCCAGCATTTT.

The chain carries TRBV29-1 and TRBJ2-1; D is unclear. Germline V gene data show CDR1 as SQVTM and CDR2 as ANQGSEA. The ends were cut back, 8 bases at V and 0 bases at J, with 14 bases in the middle. The CDR3 runs to 14 residues. The CDR3 bases are TGCAGCTCATTAATTCGGAGCTCCTACAATGAGCAGTTCTTC. Its protein product is CSSLIRSSYNEQFF.

This clone occurred a few times. This sequence joins TRBV5-4 and TRBJ1-4; no reliable D call. The CDR3 runs to 15 residues. Germline CDR1 is SGHNT and CDR2 is YYREEE (reference sequence). Trimming took off 0 bases at V and 5 bases at J, with 11 bases between the two ends. The DNA for the CDR3 is TGTGCCAGCAGCTTGGCAGAGGGAAGGAATGAAAAACTGTTTTTT. It translates to CASSLAEGRNEKLFF.

The chain couples TRBV9 to TRBJ2-1; D not resolved. The CDR3 runs 16 residues. Between the trimmed V and J ends, which lost 0 bases and 9 bases, there was a span of 19 bases. Germline V CDR1 and CDR2: SGDLS, YYNGEE. The CDR3: CASSVVGGPLSREQFF. DNA for the CDR3: TGTGCCAGCAGCGTAGTAGGCGGTCCATTAAGTCGTGAGCAGTTCTTC.

This clone appeared a few times. The chain employs TRBV11-2 and TRBJ2-3; the D gene is possibly TRBD2 (6 bases). CDR1 is SGHAT and CDR2 is FQNNGV in the germline V gene. V dropped 6 bases and J dropped 1 base, with 14 bases sitting between them. The CDR3 consists of 15 residues. CDR3 protein: CASSRNTGGTDTQYF. In DNA form, the CDR3 reads TGTGCCAGCAGTCGAAATACGGGGGGCACAGATACGCAGTATTTT.

This clone came up a few times. V usage is TRBV7-9 and J usage is TRBJ1-1; 8 positions agree with TRBD1. This CDR3 is built from 13 residues. V dropped 4 bases and J dropped 8; count of bases not matched to a gene: 6. Germline lookup yields CDR1 SEHNR and CDR2 FQNEAQ (reference sequence). The CDR3 spells CASSWQGAPEAFF. The CDR3 nucleotides read TGTGCCAGCAGCTGGCAGGGGGCCCCCGAAGCTTTCTTT.

This clone occurred a few times. The rearrangement uses TRBV7-2 and TRBJ2-5; D is possibly TRBD2 (6 bases). V lost 4 bases to trimming and J lost 9 bases, with 18 bases between them. This CDR3 comprises 14 residues. Germline V gene data show CDR1 as SGHTA and CDR2 as FQGNSA. CDR3 residues: CASSSGPPGVSQYF. The DNA for the CDR3 is TGTGCCAGCAGCTCAGGGCCCCCGGGGGTATCCCAGTACTTC. Filled out from reference TRBV7-2 and TRBJ2-5, the complete variable domain reads GAGVSQSPSNKVTEKGKDVELRCDPISGHTALYWYRQSLGQGLEFLIYFQGNSAPDKSGLPSDRFSAERTGGSVSTLTIQRTQQEDSAVYLCASSSGPPGVSQYFGPGTRLLVL.